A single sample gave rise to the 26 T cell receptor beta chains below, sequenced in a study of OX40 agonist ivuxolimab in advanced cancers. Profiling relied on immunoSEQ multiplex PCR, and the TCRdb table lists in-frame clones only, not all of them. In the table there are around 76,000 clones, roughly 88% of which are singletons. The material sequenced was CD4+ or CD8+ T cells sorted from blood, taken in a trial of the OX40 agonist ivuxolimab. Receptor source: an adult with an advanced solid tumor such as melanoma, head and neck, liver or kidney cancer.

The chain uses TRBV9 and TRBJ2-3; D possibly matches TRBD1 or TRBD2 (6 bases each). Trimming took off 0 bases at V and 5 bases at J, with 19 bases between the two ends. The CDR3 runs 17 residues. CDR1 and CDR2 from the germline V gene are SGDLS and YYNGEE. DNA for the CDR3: TGTGCCAGCAGCGTAGGGGACCCTGGGGGGCTCGGAGATACGCAGTATTTT. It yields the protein CASSVGDPGGLGDTQYF.

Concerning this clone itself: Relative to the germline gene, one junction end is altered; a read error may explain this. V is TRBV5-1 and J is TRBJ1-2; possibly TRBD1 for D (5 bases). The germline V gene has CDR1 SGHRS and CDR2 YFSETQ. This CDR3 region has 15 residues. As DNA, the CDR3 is TGTGCCAGCAGCTTGATGCAGGGTAGGAACTATGGCTACACCTTC. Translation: CASSLMQGRNYGYTF.

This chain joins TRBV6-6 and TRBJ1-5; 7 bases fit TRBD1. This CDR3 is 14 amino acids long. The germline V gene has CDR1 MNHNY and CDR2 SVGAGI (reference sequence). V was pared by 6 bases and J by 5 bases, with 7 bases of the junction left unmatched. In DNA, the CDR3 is TGTGCCAGCAGCCCTGACAGGGCTGATCAGCCCCAGCATTTT. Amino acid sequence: CASSPDRADQPQHF.

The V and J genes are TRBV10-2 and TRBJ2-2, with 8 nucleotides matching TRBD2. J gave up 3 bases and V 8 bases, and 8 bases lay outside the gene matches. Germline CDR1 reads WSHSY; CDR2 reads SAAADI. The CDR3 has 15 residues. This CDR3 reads CASSGSGGDTGELFF. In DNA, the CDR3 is TGCGCCAGCTCGGGGAGCGGGGGTGACACCGGGGAGCTGTTTTTT.

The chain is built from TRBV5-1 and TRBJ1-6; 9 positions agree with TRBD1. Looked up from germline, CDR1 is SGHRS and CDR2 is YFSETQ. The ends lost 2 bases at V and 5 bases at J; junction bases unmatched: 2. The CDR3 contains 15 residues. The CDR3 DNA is TGCGCCAGCAGCTTACGGACAGGGGATAATTCACCCCTCCACTTT. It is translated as CASSLRTGDNSPLHF.

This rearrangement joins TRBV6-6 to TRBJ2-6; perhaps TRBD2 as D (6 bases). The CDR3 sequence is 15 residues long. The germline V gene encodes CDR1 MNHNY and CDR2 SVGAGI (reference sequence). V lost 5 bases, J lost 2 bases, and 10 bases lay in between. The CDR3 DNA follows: TGTGCCAGCAGTACCGGGGAGGCTGGGGCCAACGTCCTGACTTTC. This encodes CASSTGEAGANVLTF.

CDR3 residues: CASSESRGVFEPQHF. As DNA, the CDR3 is TGTGCCAGCAGTGAATCTAGAGGCGTGTTTGAGCCCCAGCATTTT. V and J are TRBV6-1 and TRBJ1-5, with D unresolved. The germline V gene has CDR1 MNHNS and CDR2 SASEGT. Trimming cost V 2 bases and J 8 bases, with 16 bases left between them. CDR3 length: 15 residues.

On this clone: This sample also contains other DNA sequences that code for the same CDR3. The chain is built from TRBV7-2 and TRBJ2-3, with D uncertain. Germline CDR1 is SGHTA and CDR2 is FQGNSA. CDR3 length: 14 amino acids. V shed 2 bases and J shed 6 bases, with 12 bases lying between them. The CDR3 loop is CASSLRVGGDTQYF. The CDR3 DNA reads TGTGCCAGCAGCTTAAGGGTAGGTGGGGATACGCAGTATTTT.

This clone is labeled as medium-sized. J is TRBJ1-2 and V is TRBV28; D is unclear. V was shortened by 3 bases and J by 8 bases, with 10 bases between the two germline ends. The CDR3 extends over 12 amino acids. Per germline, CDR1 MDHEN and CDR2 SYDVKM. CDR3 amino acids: CASSFENRGYTF. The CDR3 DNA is TGTGCCAGCAGTTTTGAGAACAGAGGCTACACCTTC.

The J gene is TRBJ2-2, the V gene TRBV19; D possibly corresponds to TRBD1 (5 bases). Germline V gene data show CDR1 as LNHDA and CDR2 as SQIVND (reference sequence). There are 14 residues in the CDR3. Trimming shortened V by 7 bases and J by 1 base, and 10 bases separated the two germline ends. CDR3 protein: CASNRQGNTGELFF. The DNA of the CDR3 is TGTGCCAGTAACCGGCAGGGGAACACCGGGGAGCTGTTTTTT.

The DNA of the CDR3 is TGTGCCAGCAGCTTAACGGGGGAAGGGGAGCAGTACTTC. It codes for CASSLTGEGEQYF. The chain employs TRBV7-9 and TRBJ2-7; D is possibly TRBD2 (6 bases). Looked up from germline, CDR1 is SEHNR and CDR2 is FQNEAQ (reference sequence). The V gene lost 2 bases and the J gene lost 7 bases, with 12 bases spanning the gap. The CDR3 is made up of 13 amino acids.

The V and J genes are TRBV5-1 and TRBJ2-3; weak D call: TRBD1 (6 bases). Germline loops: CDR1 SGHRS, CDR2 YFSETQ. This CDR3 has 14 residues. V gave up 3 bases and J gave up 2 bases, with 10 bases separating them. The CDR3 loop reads CASSYGQYTDTQYF. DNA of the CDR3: TGCGCCAGCAGCTACGGACAGTACACAGATACGCAGTATTTT. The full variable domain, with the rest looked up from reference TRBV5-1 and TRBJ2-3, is KAGVTQTPRYLIKTRGQQVTLSCSPISGHRSVSWYQQTPGQGLQFLFEYFSETQRNKGNFPGRFSGRQFSNSRSEMNVSTLELGDSALYLCASSYGQYTDTQYFGPGTRLTVL.

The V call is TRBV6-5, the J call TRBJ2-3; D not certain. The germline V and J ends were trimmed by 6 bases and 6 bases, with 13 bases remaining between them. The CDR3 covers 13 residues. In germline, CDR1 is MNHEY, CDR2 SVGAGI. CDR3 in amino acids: CASSESSLDTQYF. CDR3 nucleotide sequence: TGTGCCAGCAGCGAGTCCTCTTTGGATACGCAGTATTTT.

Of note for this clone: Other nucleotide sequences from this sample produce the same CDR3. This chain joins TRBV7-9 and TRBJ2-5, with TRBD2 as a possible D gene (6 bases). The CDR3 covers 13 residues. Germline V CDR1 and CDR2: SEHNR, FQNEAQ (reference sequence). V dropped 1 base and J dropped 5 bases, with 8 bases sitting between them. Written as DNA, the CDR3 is TGTGCCAGCAGCTTAGGTGGGAGGGAGACCCAGTACTTC. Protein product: CASSLGGRETQYF.

The CDR3 DNA follows: TGTGCCAGCAGCCCCTGGGAGGGCTCTGGAAACACCATATATTTT. Protein product: CASSPWEGSGNTIYF. The V gene is TRBV7-6, the J gene TRBJ1-3; no firm D call. Trimming pared 5 bases from V and 0 bases from J, leaving 11 bases between. The CDR3 runs 15 residues. The germline V gene has CDR1 SGHVS and CDR2 FNYEAQ.

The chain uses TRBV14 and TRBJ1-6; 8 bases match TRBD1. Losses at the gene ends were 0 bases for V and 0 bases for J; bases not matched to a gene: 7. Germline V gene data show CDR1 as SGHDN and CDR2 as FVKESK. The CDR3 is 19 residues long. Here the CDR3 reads CASSQDGTGGSSYNSPLHF. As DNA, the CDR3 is TGTGCCAGCAGCCAAGATGGTACAGGGGGATCCTCCTATAATTCACCCCTCCACTTT.

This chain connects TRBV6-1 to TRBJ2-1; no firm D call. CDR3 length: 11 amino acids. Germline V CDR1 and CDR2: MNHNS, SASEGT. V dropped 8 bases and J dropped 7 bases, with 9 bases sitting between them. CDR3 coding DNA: TGTGCCAGCGAACGGCTAAATGAGCAGTTCTTC. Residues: CASERLNEQFF.

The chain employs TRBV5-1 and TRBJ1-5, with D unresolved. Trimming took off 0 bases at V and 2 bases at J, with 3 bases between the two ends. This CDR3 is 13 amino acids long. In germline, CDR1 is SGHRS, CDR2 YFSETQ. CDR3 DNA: TGCGCCAGCAGCTTGGCCCGCAATCAGCCCCAGCATTTT. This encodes CASSLARNQPQHF.

DNA for the CDR3: TGCGCCAGCAGCTTGGTGCGGACAGGGGCTTACGAGCAGTACTTC. Translated: CASSLVRTGAYEQYF. The rearrangement links TRBV5-1 to TRBJ2-7; 9 positions match TRBD1. CDR3 length: 15 amino acids. V lost 0 bases, J lost 4 bases, and 5 bases stayed unmatched. Germline CDR1 SGHRS, CDR2 YFSETQ.

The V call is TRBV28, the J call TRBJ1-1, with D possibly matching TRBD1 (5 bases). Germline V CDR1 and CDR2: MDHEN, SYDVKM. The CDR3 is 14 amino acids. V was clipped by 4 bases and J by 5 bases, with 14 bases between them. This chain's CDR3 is CASSSTNQGTEAFF. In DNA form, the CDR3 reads TGTGCCAGCAGTTCCACCAATCAGGGAACTGAAGCTTTCTTT.

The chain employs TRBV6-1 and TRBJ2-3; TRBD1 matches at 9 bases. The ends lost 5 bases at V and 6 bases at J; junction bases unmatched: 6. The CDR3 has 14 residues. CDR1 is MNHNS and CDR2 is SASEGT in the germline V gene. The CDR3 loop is CASSPDRGWDTQYF. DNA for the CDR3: TGTGCCAGCAGTCCGGACAGGGGTTGGGATACGCAGTATTTT.

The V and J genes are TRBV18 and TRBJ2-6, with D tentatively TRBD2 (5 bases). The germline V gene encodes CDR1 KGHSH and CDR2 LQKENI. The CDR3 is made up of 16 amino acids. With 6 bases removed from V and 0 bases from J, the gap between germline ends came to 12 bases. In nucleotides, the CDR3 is TGTGCCAGCTCTGAGTTACGGGACTCTGGGGCCAACGTCCTGACTTTC. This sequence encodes CASSELRDSGANVLTF.

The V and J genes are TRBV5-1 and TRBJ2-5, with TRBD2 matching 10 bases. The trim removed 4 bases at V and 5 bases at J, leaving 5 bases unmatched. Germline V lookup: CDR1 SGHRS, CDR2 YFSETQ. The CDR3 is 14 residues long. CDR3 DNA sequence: TGCGCCAGCAGCCCGACTAGCGGGCGGGAGACCCAGTACTTC. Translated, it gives CASSPTSGRETQYF.

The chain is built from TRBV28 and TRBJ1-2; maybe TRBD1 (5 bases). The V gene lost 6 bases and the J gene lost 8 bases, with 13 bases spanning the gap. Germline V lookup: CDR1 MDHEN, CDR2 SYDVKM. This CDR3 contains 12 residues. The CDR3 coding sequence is TGTGCCAGCAGGTTCGTCGGGGGAGGCTACACCTTC. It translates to CASRFVGGGYTF.

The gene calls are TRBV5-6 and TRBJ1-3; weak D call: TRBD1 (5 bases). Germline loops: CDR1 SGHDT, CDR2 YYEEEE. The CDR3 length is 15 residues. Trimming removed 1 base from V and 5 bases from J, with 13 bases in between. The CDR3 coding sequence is TGTGCCAGCAGCTTGACTGGGGACTCAAGAAACACCATATATTTT. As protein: CASSLTGDSRNTIYF.

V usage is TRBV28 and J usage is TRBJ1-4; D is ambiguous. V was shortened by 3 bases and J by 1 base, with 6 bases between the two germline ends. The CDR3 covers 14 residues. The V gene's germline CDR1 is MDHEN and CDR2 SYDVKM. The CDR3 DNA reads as TGTGCCAGCAGTTTGACCCAAACTAATGAAAAACTGTTTTTT. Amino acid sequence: CASSLTQTNEKLFF.